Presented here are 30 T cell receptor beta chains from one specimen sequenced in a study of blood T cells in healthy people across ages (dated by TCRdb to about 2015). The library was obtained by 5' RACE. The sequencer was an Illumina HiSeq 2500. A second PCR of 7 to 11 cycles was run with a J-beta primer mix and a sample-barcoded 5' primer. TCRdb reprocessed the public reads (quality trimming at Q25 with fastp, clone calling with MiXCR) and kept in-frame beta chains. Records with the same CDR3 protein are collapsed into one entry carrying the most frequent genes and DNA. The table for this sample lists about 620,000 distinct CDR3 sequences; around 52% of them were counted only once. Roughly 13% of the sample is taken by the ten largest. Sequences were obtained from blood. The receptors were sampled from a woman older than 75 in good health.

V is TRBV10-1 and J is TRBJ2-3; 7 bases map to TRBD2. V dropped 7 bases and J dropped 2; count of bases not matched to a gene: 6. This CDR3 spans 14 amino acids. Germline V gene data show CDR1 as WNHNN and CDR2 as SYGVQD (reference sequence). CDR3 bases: TGCGCCAGCAATCCAGCGGGATTCACAGATACGCAGTATTTT. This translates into CASNPAGFTDTQYF.

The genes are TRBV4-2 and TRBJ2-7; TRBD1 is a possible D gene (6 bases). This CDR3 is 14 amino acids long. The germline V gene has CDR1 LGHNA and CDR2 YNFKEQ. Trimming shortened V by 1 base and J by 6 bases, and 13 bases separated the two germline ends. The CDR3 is CASSQATGLAEQYF. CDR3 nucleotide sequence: TGTGCCAGCAGCCAAGCCACAGGGTTAGCCGAGCAGTACTTC.

The CDR3 here is CSAIQGVNSNQPQHF. In nucleotides, the CDR3 is TGCAGTGCTATACAGGGCGTTAACAGCAATCAGCCCCAGCATTTT. The chain links TRBV20-1 to TRBJ1-5; a possible D gene is TRBD1 (6 bases). V was trimmed by 4 bases and J by 1 base, leaving 14 bases between them. The CDR3 length is 15 residues. From germline, CDR1 is DFQATT and CDR2 SNEGSKA (reference sequence).

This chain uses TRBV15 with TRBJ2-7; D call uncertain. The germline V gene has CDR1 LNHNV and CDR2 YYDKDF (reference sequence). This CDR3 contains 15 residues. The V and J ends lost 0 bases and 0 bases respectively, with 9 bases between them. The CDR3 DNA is TGTGCCACCAGCAGAGATGAAGACCTCTCCTACGAGCAGTACTTC. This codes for CATSRDEDLSYEQYF.

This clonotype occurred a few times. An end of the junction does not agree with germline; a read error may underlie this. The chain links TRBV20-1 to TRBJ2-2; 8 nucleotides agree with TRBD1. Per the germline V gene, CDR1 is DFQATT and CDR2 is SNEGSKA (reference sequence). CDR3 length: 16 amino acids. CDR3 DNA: TGTAGTGCTAGACCTCCGACAGGGGTGACCACCGGGGAGCTGTTTTTT. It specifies CSARPPTGVTTGELFF.

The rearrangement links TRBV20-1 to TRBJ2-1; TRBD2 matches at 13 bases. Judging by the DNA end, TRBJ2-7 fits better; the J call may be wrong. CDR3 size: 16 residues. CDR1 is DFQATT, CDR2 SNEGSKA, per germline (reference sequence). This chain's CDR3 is CSAYRTSGSSYNEQYF. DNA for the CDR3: TGCAGTGCTTACAGGACTAGCGGGAGCTCCTACAATGAGCAGTACTTC.

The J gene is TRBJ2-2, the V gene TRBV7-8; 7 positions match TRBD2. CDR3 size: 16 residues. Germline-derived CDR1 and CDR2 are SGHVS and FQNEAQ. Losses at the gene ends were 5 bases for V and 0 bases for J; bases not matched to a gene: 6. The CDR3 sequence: CASSPMGLPNTGELFF. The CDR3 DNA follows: TGTGCCAGCAGCCCCATGGGACTACCGAACACCGGGGAGCTGTTTTTT.

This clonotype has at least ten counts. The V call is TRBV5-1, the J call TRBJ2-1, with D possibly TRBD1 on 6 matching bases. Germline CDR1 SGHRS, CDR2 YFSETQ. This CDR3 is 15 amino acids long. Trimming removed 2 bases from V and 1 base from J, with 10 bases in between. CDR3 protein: CASSFQGISYNEQFF. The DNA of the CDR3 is TGCGCCAGCAGCTTCCAGGGGATTTCCTACAATGAGCAGTTCTTC.

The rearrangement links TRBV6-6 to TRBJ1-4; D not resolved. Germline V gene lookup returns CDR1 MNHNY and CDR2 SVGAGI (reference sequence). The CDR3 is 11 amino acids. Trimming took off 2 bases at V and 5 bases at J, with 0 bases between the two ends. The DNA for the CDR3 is TGTGCCAGCAGTTACAATGAAAAACTGTTTTTT. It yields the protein CASSYNEKLFF.

This chain's CDR3 is CATGTGGSDEQFF. DNA for the CDR3: TGTGCCACCGGGACAGGGGGCTCCGATGAGCAGTTCTTC. The chain uses TRBV6-1 and TRBJ2-1; 12 bases map to TRBD1. CDR1 is MNHNS, CDR2 SASEGT, per germline. The CDR3 sequence is 13 residues long. V was pared by 10 bases and J by 8 bases, with 6 bases of the junction left unmatched.

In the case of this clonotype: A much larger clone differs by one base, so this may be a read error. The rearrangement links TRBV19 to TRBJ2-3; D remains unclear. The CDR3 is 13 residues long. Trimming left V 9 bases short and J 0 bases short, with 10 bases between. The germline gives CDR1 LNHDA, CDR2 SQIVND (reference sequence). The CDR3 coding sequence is TGTGCCAGCAGGCGAGCGAGCACAGATACGCAGTATTTT. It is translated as CASRRASTDTQYF.

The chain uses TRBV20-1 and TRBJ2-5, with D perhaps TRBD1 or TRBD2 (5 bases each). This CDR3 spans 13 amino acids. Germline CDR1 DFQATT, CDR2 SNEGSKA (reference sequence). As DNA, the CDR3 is TGCAGGCTCCCGGGGCGGTACCAAGAGACCCAGTACTTC. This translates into CRLPGRYQETQYF.

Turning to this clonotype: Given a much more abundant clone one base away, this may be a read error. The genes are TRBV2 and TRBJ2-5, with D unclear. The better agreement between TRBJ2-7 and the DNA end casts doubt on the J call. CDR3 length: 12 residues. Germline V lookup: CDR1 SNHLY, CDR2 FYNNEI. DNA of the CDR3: TGTGCCAGCAATGCCCAGAACTACGAGCAGTACTTC. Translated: CASNAQNYEQYF.

CDR3 sequence reads: CASSFGGSGGTQYF. In DNA, the CDR3 is TGTGCCAGCAGCTTTGGGGGTAGTGGGGGGACCCAGTACTTC. The chain joins TRBV7-2 to TRBJ2-5, with D perhaps TRBD1 or TRBD2 (5 bases each). Trimming removed 3 bases at V and 7 bases at J, with 15 bases between. The CDR3 spans 14 residues. Per germline, CDR1 SGHTA and CDR2 FQGNSA.

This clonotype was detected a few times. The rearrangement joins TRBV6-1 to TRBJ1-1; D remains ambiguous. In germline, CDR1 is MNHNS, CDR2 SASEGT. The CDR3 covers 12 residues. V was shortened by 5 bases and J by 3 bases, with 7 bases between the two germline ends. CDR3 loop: CASSPWDTEAFF. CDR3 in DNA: TGTGCCAGCAGTCCTTGGGACACTGAAGCTTTCTTT.

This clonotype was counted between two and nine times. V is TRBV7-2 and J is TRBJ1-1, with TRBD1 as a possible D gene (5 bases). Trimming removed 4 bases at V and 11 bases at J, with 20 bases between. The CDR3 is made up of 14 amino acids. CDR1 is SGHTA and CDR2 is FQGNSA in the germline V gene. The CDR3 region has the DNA TGTGCCAGCAGCTCCCTCGGGGGTAGGGAACCGGCTTTCTTT. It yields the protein CASSSLGGREPAFF.

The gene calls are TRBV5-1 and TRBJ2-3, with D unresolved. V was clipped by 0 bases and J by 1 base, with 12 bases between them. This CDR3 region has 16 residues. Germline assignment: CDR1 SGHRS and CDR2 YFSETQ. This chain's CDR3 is CASSLDGPARTDTQYF. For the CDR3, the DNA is TGCGCCAGCAGCTTGGATGGGCCCGCCCGCACAGATACGCAGTATTTT. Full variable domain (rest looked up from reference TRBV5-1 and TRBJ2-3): KAGVTQTPRYLIKTRGQQVTLSCSPISGHRSVSWYQQTPGQGLQFLFEYFSETQRNKGNFPGRFSGRQFSNSRSEMNVSTLELGDSALYLCASSLDGPARTDTQYFGPGTRLTVL.

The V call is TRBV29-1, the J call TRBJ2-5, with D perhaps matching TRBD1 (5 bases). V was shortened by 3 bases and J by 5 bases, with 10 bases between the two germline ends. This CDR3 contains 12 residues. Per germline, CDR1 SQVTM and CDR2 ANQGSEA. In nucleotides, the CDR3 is TGCAGCGTTGACAGGGTCGCGGAGACCCAGTACTTC. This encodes CSVDRVAETQYF.

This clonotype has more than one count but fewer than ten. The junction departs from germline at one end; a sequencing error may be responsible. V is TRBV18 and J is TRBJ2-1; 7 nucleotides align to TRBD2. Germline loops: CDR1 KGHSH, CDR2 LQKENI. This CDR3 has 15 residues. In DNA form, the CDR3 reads TGTGCCAGCTCACCCACCGGGACTACCGCGAATGAGCAGTTTTTC. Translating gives CASSPTGTTANEQFF.

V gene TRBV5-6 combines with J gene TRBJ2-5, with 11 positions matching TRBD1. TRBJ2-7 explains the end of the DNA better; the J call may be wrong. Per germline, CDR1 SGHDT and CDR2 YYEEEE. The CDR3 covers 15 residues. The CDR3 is CASSPPGQGVYEQYF. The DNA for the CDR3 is TGTGCCAGCAGCCCCCCGGGACAGGGGGTCTACGAGCAGTACTTC.

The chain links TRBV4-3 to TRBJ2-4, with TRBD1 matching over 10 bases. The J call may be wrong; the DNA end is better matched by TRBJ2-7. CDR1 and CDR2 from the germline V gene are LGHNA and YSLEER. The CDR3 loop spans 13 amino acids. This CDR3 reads CASSPGQGDEQYF. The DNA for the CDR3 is TGCGCCAGCAGTCCCGGACAGGGGGACGAGCAGTACTTC.

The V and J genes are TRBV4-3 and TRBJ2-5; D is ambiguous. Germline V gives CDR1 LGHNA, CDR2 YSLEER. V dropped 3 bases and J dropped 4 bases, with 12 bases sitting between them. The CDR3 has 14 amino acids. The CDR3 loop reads CASSQTDGRETQYF. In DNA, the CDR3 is TGCGCCAGCAGCCAGACGGATGGCCGAGAGACCCAGTACTTC.

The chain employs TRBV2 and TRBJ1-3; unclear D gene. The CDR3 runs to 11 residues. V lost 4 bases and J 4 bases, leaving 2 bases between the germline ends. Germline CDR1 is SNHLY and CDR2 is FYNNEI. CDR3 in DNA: TGTGCCAGCAGTGCGGGAAACACCATATATTTT. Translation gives CASSAGNTIYF.

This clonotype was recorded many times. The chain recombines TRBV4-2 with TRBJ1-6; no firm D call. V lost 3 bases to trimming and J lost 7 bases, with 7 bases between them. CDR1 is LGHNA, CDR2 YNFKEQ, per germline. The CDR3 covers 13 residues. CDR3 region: CASSQGRNSPLHF. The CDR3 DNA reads TGTGCCAGCAGCCAGGGGAGGAATTCACCCCTCCACTTT.

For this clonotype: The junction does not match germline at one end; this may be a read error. In nucleotides, the CDR3 is TGTGCCAGCAGCGGTACCACAGGGAGAGCAGATACGCAATATTTT. Protein product: CASSGTTGRADTQYF. The chain recombines TRBV12-3 or TRBV12-4 with TRBJ2-3, with D perhaps matching TRBD1 (6 bases). The CDR3 consists of 15 residues.

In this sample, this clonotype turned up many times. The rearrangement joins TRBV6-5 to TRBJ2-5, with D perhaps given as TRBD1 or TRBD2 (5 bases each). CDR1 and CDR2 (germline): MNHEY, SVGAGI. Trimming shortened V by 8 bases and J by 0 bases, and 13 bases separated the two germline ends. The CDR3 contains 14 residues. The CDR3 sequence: CASSRWGNQETQYF. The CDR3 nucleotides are TGTGCCAGCTCCCGATGGGGGAACCAAGAGACCCAGTACTTC.

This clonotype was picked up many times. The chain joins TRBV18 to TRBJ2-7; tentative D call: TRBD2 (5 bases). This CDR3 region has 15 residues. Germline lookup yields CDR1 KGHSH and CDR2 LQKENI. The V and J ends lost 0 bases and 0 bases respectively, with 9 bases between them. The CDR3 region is CASSPPRGSSYEQYF. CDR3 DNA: TGTGCCAGCTCACCACCTCGGGGTTCCTCCTACGAGCAGTACTTC.

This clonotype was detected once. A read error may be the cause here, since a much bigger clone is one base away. CDR3 bases: TGTGCCAGCAGTCGTACAGCGGCCCGGGACATTCGGTACTTC. Encoded protein: CASSRTAARDIRYF. V gene TRBV7-9 combines with J gene TRBJ2-4; the D gene is possibly TRBD1 (6 bases). This CDR3 spans 14 amino acids. Germline lookup yields CDR1 SEHNR and CDR2 FQNEAQ (reference sequence).

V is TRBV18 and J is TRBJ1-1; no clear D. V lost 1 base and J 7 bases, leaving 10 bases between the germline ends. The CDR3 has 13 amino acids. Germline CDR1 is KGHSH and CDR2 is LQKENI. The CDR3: CASSPQELGEAFF. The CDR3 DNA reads TGTGCCAGCTCACCACAGGAACTGGGTGAAGCTTTCTTT.

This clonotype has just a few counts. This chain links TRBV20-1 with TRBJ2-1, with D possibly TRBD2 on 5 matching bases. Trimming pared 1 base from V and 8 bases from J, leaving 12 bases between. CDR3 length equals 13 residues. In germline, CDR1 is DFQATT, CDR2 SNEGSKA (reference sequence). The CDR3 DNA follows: TGCAGTGCTAGAGGACTAAGTTACGATGAGCAGTTCTTC. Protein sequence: CSARGLSYDEQFF.